The 22 T cell receptor beta chains presented below share a single source sample, sequenced in a study of blood T cell repertoires in COVID-19. Profiled with immunoSEQ multiplex PCR; TCRdb holds only in-frame clones, not every one. The sample holds 94,000 or so clones, about 79% seen once. Sample: peripheral blood. All receptors come from a man aged 55-75 years with acute or convalescent COVID-19.

This rearrangement joins TRBV30 to TRBJ2-2; D call uncertain. Deletions cut 0 bases from V and 4 bases from J, with 9 bases between. CDR3 length: 14 amino acids. CDR1 is GTSNPN, CDR2 SVGIG, per germline (reference sequence). This CDR3 is CAWSVTGGTGELFF. The CDR3 DNA follows: TGTGCCTGGAGTGTGACCGGCGGCACCGGGGAGCTGTTTTTT.

This chain connects TRBV20-1 to TRBJ2-3, with 8 bases matching TRBD2. Germline assignment: CDR1 DFQATT and CDR2 SNEGSKA (reference sequence). This CDR3 is 11 amino acids long. The CDR3 DNA reads TGCAGAGCGGGGGTCACAGATACGCAGTATTTT. It encodes CRAGVTDTQYF.

The V call is TRBV5-1, the J call TRBJ1-2, with TRBD1 matching over 11 bases. In germline, CDR1 is SGHRS, CDR2 YFSETQ. This CDR3 is built from 16 residues. Trimming cost V 0 bases and J 5 bases; bases outside gene matches: 6. In DNA form, the CDR3 reads TGCGCCAGCAGCTTGGTCCGGACAGGGGGCATATATGGCTACACCTTC. Protein sequence: CASSLVRTGGIYGYTF.

The rearrangement joins TRBV6-5 to TRBJ1-6; 11 positions match TRBD1. CDR3 length: 15 amino acids. V trimming: 8 bases; J trimming: 6 bases; junction bases outside the gene matches: 6. Germline CDR1 and CDR2: MNHEY and SVGAGI. In DNA, the CDR3 is TGTGCCAGCTACGGGGGGACAGGGGGTAATTCACCCCTCCACTTT. Its translation is CASYGGTGGNSPLHF.

The V gene is TRBV28, the J gene TRBJ1-1; D unresolved. The CDR3 covers 12 residues. Germline V lookup: CDR1 MDHEN, CDR2 SYDVKM. Trimming took off 2 bases at V and 2 bases at J, with 3 bases between the two ends. CDR3 DNA: TGTGCCAGCAGTTTACCAAACACTGAAGCTTTCTTT. Its translation: CASSLPNTEAFF.

The rearrangement uses TRBV2 and TRBJ1-2; 8 bases agree with TRBD1. CDR3 length equals 15 residues. The germline V gene has CDR1 SNHLY and CDR2 FYNNEI. Trimming cost V 7 bases and J 8 bases; bases outside gene matches: 15. The CDR3 here is CASTAHSSDRVGYTF. The CDR3 DNA is TGTGCCAGCACCGCCCATTCTTCGGACAGGGTCGGCTACACCTTC.

The chain combines TRBV3-1 (or the pseudogene TRBV3-2) with TRBJ1-2; a possible D gene is TRBD1 (5 bases). With 0 bases removed from V and 8 bases from J, the gap between germline ends came to 10 bases. This CDR3 comprises 13 residues. Germline loops: CDR1 LGHDT, CDR2 YNNKEL (reference sequence). CDR3 amino acids: CASSQEEGAGYTF. The DNA of the CDR3 is TGTGCCAGCAGCCAAGAGGAAGGGGCCGGCTACACCTTC.

The genes are TRBV5-1 and TRBJ2-7, with TRBD2 matching 7 bases. With V trimmed by 4 bases and J by 3 bases, 13 bases remained unmatched. CDR1 and CDR2 from the germline V gene are SGHRS and YFSETQ. CDR3 length: 16 residues. The CDR3 region is CASSTYYSPSGYEQYV. The CDR3 region has the DNA TGCGCCAGCAGCACCTATTACTCCCCTAGCGGCTACGAGCAGTACGTC.

The V and J genes are TRBV28 and TRBJ2-3; the match to TRBD1 covers 8 bases. Germline lookup yields CDR1 MDHEN and CDR2 SYDVKM. V dropped 5 bases and J dropped 4; count of bases not matched to a gene: 2. The CDR3 has 13 residues. The CDR3 nucleotides are TGTGCCAGCAGTCGACAGGGGCCAGATACGCAGTATTTT. Its protein product is CASSRQGPDTQYF.

The V and J genes are TRBV7-9 and TRBJ2-7; 9 positions match TRBD1. Germline lookup yields CDR1 SEHNR and CDR2 FQNEAQ (reference sequence). The V gene end was trimmed by 5 bases and the J gene end by 0 bases; junction bases not matched to a gene: 5. The CDR3 length is 15 residues. CDR3 nucleotides: TGTGCCAGCAGCCAGGGACAGGGTTACTCCTACGAGCAGTACGTC. Residues: CASSQGQGYSYEQYV.

This chain joins TRBV19 and TRBJ1-2, with TRBD1 matching over 7 bases. There are 16 residues in the CDR3. Germline V CDR1 and CDR2: LNHDA, SQIVND (reference sequence). J lost 0 bases, V lost 4 bases, and 8 bases had no gene match. The CDR3 loop is CASSTRTGPTNYGYTF. The CDR3 nucleotides read TGTGCCAGTAGTACCCGGACAGGACCTACTAACTATGGCTACACCTTC.

The chain carries TRBV28 and TRBJ1-2; 9 bases line up with TRBD1. The CDR3 spans 17 residues. From germline, CDR1 is MDHEN and CDR2 SYDVKM. With V trimmed by 4 bases and J by 1 base, 10 bases remained unmatched. The CDR3 protein is CASSSYQRTGDNYGYTF. The DNA of the CDR3 is TGTGCCAGCAGTTCCTACCAAAGGACAGGGGATAACTATGGCTACACCTTC.

The gene calls are TRBV3-1 (or the pseudogene TRBV3-2) and TRBJ2-2, with 7 bases matching TRBD1. Germline V lookup: CDR1 LGHDT, CDR2 YNNKEL (reference sequence). Trimming took 0 bases from V and 1 from J; bases not matched to a gene: 5. CDR3 length equals 17 residues. The CDR3 nucleotides are TGTGCCAGCAGCCAAGATGTCGGGACAGAGAACACCGGGGAGCTGTTTTTT. Translating gives CASSQDVGTENTGELFF.

The gene calls are TRBV29-1 and TRBJ2-7, with D possibly TRBD2 on 6 matching bases. Trimming removed 2 bases from V and 6 bases from J, with 20 bases in between. From germline, CDR1 is SQVTM and CDR2 ANQGSEA. The CDR3 runs to 15 residues. CDR3 DNA: TGCAGCGTTGAATACGGGTCAATGGGGGGAATCGAGCAGTACGTC. Amino acids: CSVEYGSMGGIEQYV.

The chain combines TRBV30 with TRBJ1-3; D is ambiguous. The germline CDR1 and CDR2 sequences are GTSNPN and SVGIG (reference sequence). V was trimmed by 3 bases and J by 3 bases, leaving 6 bases between them. The CDR3 length is 12 residues. CDR3 sequence: CAWRLVGNTIYF. As DNA, the CDR3 is TGTGCCTGGAGACTGGTTGGAAACACCATATATTTT.

The chain joins TRBV3-1 (or the pseudogene TRBV3-2) to TRBJ2-2; TRBD2 might be the D (6 bases). This CDR3 is 15 amino acids long. V was trimmed by 4 bases and J by 0 bases, leaving 9 bases between them. Germline V gives CDR1 LGHDT, CDR2 YNNKEL (reference sequence). CDR3 nucleotide sequence: TGTGCCAGCAGCCGGGGGGAGGCGAACACCGGGGAGCTGTTTTTT. Translated, it gives CASSRGEANTGELFF.

The V and J genes are TRBV7-8 and TRBJ2-2; the D gene is possibly TRBD2 (6 bases). From germline, CDR1 is SGHVS and CDR2 FQNEAQ. The V end was cut by 1 base, the J end by 0 bases, with 6 bases between. This CDR3 spans 15 amino acids. CDR3 region: CASSLGGANTGELFF. The CDR3 DNA reads as TGTGCCAGCAGCTTAGGGGGGGCGAACACCGGGGAGCTGTTTTTT. Full variable domain (remainder filled in from reference TRBV7-8 and TRBJ2-2): GAGVSQSPRYKVAKRGQDVALRCDPISGHVSLFWYQQALGQGPEFLTYFQNEAQLDKSGLPSDRFFAERPEGSVSTLKIQRTQQEDSAVYLCASSLGGANTGELFFGEGSRLTVL.

The gene calls are TRBV27 and TRBJ2-2; D possibly corresponds to TRBD1 (5 bases). Germline V CDR1 and CDR2: MNHEY, SMNVEV (reference sequence). The V and J ends lost 1 base and 9 bases respectively, with 9 bases between them. The CDR3 loop spans 13 amino acids. The CDR3 region has the DNA TGTGCCAGCAGTTTATGGGGCGGAAGGGAGCTGTTTTTT. Protein sequence: CASSLWGGRELFF.

The rearrangement links TRBV14 to TRBJ2-2, with D perhaps TRBD2 (6 bases). The CDR3 loop spans 13 amino acids. The germline CDR1 and CDR2 sequences are SGHDN and FVKESK. Trimming took 0 bases from V and 12 from J, leaving 11 bases between them. CDR3 region: CASSQDHRGKLFF. The CDR3 DNA is TGTGCCAGCAGCCAAGATCATCGGGGGAAGCTGTTTTTT.

V gene TRBV6-5 combines with J gene TRBJ1-1; 9 positions agree with TRBD1. Germline lookup yields CDR1 MNHEY and CDR2 SVGAGI. The CDR3 runs to 15 residues. The V and J ends lost 6 bases and 5 bases, in that order; junction bases with no gene match: 10. The CDR3 DNA reads TGTGCCAGCAGAACCCCAGGGACAGGGCAAACTGAAGCTTTCTTT. Its translation is CASRTPGTGQTEAFF.

The chain links TRBV21-1 to TRBJ2-7; the table calls TRBD2, which could not be checked here. TRBV21-1 is an annotated pseudogene. The CDR3 is 15 residues long. The chain's CDR3 is CASSRPGETSYEQYV. DNA of the CDR3: TGTGCCAGCAGCCGACCGGGGGAGACCTCCTACGAGCAGTACGTC.

The chain combines TRBV7-9 with TRBJ1-2; 7 bases agree with TRBD1. With 8 bases clipped from V and 0 bases from J, the junction kept 0 bases outside the gene matches. The CDR3 has 12 amino acids. CDR1 SEHNR and CDR2 FQNEAQ come from the germline V gene (reference sequence). The CDR3 loop is CASGQANYGYTF. Here the CDR3 DNA reads TGTGCCAGCGGACAGGCTAACTATGGCTACACCTTC.